The rows below give T cell receptor beta chains drawn from one sample of a study of cytomegalovirus exposure and HLA in healthy donors. The assay was immunoSEQ multiplex PCR, and TCRdb's table has in-frame clones only and misses some. The sample consists of around 190,000 clones, 65% to 85% of them appearing once. The sample was PBMCs. The receptors were gathered from a woman in her twenties or thirties in good health and CMV-seronegative. Each CDR3 is given with its conserved first and last residue. The D gene is left open where the match is weak.

J gene: TRBJ2-5; D gene: -; V gene: TRBV5-1; CDR3 DNA: TGCGCCAGCGGGACCCTAGCGAGTCGAGAGACCCAGTACTTC; CDR3 protein: CASGTLASRETQYF
J gene: TRBJ2-1; D gene: -; V gene: TRBV6-5; CDR3 DNA: TGTGCCAGCAGTTACTTACTTAGCGGTAATGAGCAGTTCTTC; CDR3 protein: CASSYLLSGNEQFF
J gene: TRBJ1-5; D gene: -; V gene: TRBV19; CDR3 DNA: TGTGCCAGTAGTTTCCGACAATATAGCAATCAGCCCCAGCATTTT; CDR3 protein: CASSFRQYSNQPQHF
J gene: TRBJ1-3; D gene: -; V gene: TRBV2; CDR3 DNA: TGTGCCAGCAGCCCCGCCGAGGGAGGGGGAAAAGGAAACACCATATATTTT; CDR3 protein: CASSPAEGGGKGNTIYF
J gene: TRBJ1-6; D gene: -; V gene: TRBV25-1; CDR3 DNA: TGTGCCAGCAGCCTTCAGTGGTCACCCCTCCACTTT; CDR3 protein: CASSLQWSPLHF
J gene: TRBJ1-1; D gene: TRBD1; V gene: TRBV4-1; CDR3 DNA: TGCGCCAGCAGCCGTCCGGGACAGGGTATCGCTGAAGCTTTCTTT; CDR3 protein: CASSRPGQGIAEAFF
J gene: TRBJ2-1; D gene: TRBD2; V gene: TRBV5-1; CDR3 DNA: TGCGCCAGCAGCTATCAGCCTACTAGCGGGGGGTCCTACAATGAGCAGTTCTTC; CDR3 protein: CASSYQPTSGGSYNEQFF
J gene: TRBJ1-1; D gene: -; V gene: TRBV18; CDR3 DNA: TGTGCCAGCTCACCTGGGACACCCAGGAACACTGAAGCTTTCTTT; CDR3 protein: CASSPGTPRNTEAFF
J gene: TRBJ2-3; D gene: TRBD1; V gene: TRBV7-9; CDR3 DNA: TGTTCCAGCACCCTGGACAGGCAGGAGCAGTATTTT; CDR3 protein: CSSTLDRQEQYF
J gene: TRBJ1-6; D gene: -; V gene: TRBV5-4; CDR3 DNA: TGTGCCAGCACCCAACAGGGCGCCTATAATTCACCCCTCCACTTT; CDR3 protein: CASTQQGAYNSPLHF
J gene: TRBJ2-3; D gene: TRBD2; V gene: TRBV5-1; CDR3 DNA: TGCGCCAGCAGCTTACTGACTAGCGGGGGGCGTGATACGCAGTATTTT; CDR3 protein: CASSLLTSGGRDTQYF
J gene: TRBJ2-2; D gene: TRBD2; V gene: TRBV6-5; CDR3 DNA: TGTGCCAGCAGTTACGGAAGTAGCGGGAGCCCCGGGGAGCTGTTTTTT; CDR3 protein: CASSYGSSGSPGELFF
J gene: TRBJ2-3; D gene: TRBD2; V gene: TRBV6-4; CDR3 DNA: TGTGCCAGCAGTGAATCGGGGGGGCCGACAGATACGCAGTATTTT; CDR3 protein: CASSESGGPTDTQYF
J gene: TRBJ2-1; D gene: TRBD2; V gene: TRBV7-9; CDR3 DNA: TGTGCCAGCAGCTGGAAACCCGGGACTAGCGGAAGCAATGAGCAGTTCTTC; CDR3 protein: CASSWKPGTSGSNEQFF